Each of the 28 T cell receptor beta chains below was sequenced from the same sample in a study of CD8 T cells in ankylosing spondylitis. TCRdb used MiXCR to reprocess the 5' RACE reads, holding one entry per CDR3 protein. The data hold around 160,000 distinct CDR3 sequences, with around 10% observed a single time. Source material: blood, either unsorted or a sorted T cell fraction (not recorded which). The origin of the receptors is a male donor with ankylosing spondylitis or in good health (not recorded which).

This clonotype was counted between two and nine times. DNA for the CDR3: TGTGCCAGCAGTTCAATAGCGGGAGGAGGGCAGACCCAGTACTTC. It translates to CASSSIAGGGQTQYF. This chain links TRBV12-3 or TRBV12-4 with TRBJ2-5, with 10 bases identical to TRBD2. The CDR3 is made up of 15 amino acids. Trimming at V came to 4 bases and at J to 6 bases, leaving 8 bases not matched to a gene.

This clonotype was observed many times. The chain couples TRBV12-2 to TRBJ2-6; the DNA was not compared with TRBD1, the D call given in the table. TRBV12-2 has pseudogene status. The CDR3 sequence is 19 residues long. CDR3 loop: CASRSLTGKSLSGANVLTF. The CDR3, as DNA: TGTGCAAGTCGCTCGCTGACAGGGAAGAGCTTATCTGGGGCCAACGTCCTGACTTTC.

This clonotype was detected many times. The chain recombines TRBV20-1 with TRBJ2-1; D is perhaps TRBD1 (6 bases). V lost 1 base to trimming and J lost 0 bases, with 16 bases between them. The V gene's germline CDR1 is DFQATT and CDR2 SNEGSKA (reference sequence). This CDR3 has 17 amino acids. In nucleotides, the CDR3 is TGCAGTGCTAGAGCCCCAGGGGTCTTAAGCTCCTACAATGAGCAGTTCTTC. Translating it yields CSARAPGVLSSYNEQFF.

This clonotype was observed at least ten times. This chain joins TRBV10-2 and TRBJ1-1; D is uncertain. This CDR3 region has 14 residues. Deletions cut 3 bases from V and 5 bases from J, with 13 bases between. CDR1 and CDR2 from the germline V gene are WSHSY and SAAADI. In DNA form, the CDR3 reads TGCGCCAGCAGTGACGCCCCCGGCAGGACTGAAGCTTTCTTT. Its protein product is CASSDAPGRTEAFF.

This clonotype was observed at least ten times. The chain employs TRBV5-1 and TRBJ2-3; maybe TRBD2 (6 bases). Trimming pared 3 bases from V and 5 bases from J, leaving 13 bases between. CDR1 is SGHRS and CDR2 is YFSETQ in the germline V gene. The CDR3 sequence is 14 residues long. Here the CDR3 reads CASSYGSPGDTQYF. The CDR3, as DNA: TGCGCCAGCAGCTACGGGAGTCCCGGAGATACGCAGTATTTT.

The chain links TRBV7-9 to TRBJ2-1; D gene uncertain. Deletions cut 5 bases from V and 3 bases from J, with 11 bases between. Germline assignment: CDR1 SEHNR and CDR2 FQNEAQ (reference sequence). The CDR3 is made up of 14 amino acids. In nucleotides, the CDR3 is TGTGCCAGCAGCATACCGACAAGCTACAATGAGCAGTTCTTC. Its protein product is CASSIPTSYNEQFF.

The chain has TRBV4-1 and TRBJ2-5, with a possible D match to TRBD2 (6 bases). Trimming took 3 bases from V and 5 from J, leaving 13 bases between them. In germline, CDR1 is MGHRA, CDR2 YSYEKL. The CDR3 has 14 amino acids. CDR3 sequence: CASSQAGLRETQYF. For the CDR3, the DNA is TGCGCCAGCAGCCAGGCGGGATTAAGGGAGACCCAGTACTTC.

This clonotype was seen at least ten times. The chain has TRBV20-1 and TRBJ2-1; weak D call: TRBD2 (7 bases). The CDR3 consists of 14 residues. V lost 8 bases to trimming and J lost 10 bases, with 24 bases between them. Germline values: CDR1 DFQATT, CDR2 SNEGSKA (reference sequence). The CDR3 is CSSGGTGSPREQFF. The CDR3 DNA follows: TGCAGTTCGGGGGGAACAGGGTCCCCCCGGGAGCAGTTCTTC.

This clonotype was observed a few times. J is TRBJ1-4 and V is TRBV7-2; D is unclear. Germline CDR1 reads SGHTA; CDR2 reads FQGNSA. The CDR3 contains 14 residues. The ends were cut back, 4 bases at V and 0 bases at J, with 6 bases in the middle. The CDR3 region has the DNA TGTGCCAGCAGCTCCAGTGCAACTAATGAAAAACTGTTTTTT. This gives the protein CASSSSATNEKLFF.

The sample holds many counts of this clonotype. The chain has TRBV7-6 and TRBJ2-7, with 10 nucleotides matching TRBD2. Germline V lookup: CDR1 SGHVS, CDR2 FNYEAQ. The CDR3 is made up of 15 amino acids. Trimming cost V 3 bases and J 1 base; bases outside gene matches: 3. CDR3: CASSFGTSASYEQYF. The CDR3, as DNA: TGTGCCAGCAGCTTCGGGACTAGCGCTTCCTACGAGCAGTACTTC. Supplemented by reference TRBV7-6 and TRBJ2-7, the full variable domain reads GAGVSQSPRYKVTKRGQDVALRCDPISGHVSLYWYRQALGQGPEFLTYFNYEAQQDKSGLPNDRFSAERPEGSISTLTIQRTEQRDSAMYRCASSFGTSASYEQYFGPGTRLTVT.

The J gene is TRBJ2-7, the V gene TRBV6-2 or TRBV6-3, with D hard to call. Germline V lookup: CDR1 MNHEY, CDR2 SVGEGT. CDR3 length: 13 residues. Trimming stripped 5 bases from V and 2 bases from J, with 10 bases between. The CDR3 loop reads CASSRSQTYEQYF. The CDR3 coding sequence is TGTGCCAGCAGTCGCAGCCAAACCTACGAGCAGTACTTC.

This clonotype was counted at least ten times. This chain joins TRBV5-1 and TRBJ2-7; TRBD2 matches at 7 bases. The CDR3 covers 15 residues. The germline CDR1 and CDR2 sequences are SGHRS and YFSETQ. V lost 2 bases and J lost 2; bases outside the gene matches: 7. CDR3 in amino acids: CASSFVAGLTYEQYF. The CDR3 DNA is TGCGCCAGCAGCTTTGTAGCGGGCCTCACCTACGAGCAGTACTTC.

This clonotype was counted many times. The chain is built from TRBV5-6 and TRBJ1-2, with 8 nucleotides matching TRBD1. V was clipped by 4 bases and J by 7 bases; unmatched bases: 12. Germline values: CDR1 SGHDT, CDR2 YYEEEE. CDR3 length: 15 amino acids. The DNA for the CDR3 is TGTGCCAGCAGCCACCGGACAGGGCCCAGCTTTGGCTACACCTTC. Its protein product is CASSHRTGPSFGYTF.

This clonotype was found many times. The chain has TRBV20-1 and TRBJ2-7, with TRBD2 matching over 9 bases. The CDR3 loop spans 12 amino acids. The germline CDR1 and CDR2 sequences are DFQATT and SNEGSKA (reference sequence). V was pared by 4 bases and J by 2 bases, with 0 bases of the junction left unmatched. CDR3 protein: CSAKREAYEQYF. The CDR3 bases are TGCAGTGCTAAGCGGGAGGCCTACGAGCAGTACTTC.

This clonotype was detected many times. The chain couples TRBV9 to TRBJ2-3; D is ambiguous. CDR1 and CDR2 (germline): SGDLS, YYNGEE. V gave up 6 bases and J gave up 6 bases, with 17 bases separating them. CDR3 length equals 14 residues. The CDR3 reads CASNLALNRDTQYF. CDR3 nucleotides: TGTGCCAGCAACTTAGCCCTTAACCGGGATACGCAGTATTTT.

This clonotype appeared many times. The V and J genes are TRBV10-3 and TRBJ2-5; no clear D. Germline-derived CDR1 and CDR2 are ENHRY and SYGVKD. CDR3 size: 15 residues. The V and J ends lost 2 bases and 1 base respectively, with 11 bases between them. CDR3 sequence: CAISESPTRQETQYF. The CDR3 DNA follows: TGTGCCATCAGTGAGAGTCCCACCCGCCAAGAGACCCAGTACTTC.

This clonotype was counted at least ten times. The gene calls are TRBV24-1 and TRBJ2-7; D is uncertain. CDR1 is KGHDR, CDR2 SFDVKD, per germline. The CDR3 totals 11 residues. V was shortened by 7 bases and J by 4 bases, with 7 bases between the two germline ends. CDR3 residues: CATSYGYEQYF. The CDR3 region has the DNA TGTGCCACCAGCTACGGTTACGAGCAGTACTTC.

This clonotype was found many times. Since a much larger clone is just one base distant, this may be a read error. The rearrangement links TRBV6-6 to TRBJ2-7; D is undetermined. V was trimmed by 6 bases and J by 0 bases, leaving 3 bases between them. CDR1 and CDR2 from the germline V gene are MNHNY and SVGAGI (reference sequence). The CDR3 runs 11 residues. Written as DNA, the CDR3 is TGTGCCAGCAGATCCTCCTACGAGCAGTACTTC. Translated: CASRSSYEQYF.

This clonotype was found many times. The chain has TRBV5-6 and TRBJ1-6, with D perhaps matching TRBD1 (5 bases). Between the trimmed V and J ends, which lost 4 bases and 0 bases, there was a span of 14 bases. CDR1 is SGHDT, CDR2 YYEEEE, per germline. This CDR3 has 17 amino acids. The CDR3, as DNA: TGTGCCAGCAGCCTCAGACAGACGAGCTCCTATAATTCACCCCTCCACTTT. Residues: CASSLRQTSSYNSPLHF.

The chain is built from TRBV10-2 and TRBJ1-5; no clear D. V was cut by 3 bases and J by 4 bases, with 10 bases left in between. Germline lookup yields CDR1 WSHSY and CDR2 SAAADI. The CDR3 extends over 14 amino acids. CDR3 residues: CASSDVGLNQPQHF. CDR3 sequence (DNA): TGCGCCAGCAGTGATGTCGGGCTGAATCAGCCCCAGCATTTT.

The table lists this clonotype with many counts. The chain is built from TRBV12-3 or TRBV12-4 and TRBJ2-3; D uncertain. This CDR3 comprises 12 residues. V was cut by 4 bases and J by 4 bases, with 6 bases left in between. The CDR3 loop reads CASSSTPDTQYF. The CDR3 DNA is TGTGCCAGCAGTTCGACCCCAGATACGCAGTATTTT.

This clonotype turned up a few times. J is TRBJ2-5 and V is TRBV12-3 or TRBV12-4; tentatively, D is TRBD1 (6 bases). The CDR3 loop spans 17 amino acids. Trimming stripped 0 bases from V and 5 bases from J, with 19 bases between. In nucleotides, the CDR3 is TGTGCCAGCAGTTTAGCGACACCGGGACATAATAGGGAGACCCAGTACTTC. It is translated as CASSLATPGHNRETQYF.

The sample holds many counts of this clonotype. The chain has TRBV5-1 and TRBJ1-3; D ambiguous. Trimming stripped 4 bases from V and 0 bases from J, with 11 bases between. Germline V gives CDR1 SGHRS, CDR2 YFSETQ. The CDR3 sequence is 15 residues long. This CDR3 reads CASSRTVSSGNTIYF. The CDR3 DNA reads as TGCGCCAGCAGCCGGACCGTTAGCTCTGGAAACACCATATATTTT.

In DNA, the CDR3 is TGTGCCAGCAGTGAAAATTCTGTGGGACTAGTAAGGGGTGAGCAGTTCTTC. Translated, it gives CASSENSVGLVRGEQFF. The V call is TRBV6-1, the J call TRBJ2-1, with TRBD2 matching 8 bases. Germline V gene sequence: CDR1 MNHNS, CDR2 SASEGT. The CDR3 totals 17 residues. The V segment lost 2 bases and the J segment 9 bases; nucleotides outside the gene matches: 15.

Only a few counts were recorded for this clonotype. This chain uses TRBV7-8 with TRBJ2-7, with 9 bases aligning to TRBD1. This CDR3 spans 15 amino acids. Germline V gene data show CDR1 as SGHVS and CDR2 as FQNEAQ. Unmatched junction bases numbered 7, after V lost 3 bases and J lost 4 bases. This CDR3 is CASSFYRDRVYEQYF. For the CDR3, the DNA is TGTGCCAGCAGCTTTTACAGGGACAGGGTGTACGAGCAGTACTTC. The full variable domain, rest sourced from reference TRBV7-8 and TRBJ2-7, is GAGVSQSPRYKVAKRGQDVALRCDPISGHVSLFWYQQALGQGPEFLTYFQNEAQLDKSGLPSDRFFAERPEGSVSTLKIQRTQQEDSAVYLCASSFYRDRVYEQYFGPGTRLTVT.

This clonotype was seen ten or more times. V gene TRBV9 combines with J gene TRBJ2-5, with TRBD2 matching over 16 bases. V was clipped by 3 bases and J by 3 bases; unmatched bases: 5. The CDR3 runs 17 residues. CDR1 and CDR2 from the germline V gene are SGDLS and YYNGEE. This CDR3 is CASSAGTSGGAEETQYF. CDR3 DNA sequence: TGTGCCAGCAGCGCCGGGACTAGCGGGGGGGCCGAAGAGACCCAGTACTTC.

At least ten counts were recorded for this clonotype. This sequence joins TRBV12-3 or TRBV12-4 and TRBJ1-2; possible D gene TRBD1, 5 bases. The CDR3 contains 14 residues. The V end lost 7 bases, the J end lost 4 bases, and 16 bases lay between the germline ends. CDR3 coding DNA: TGTGCCAGCACCCCGGGGGATGAGGGCTATGGCTACACCTTC. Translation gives CASTPGDEGYGYTF.

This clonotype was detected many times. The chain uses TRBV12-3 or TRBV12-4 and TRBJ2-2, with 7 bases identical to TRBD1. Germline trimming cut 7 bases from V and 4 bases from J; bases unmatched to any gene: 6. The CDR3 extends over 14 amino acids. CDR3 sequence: CASIGAGGTGELFF. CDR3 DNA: TGTGCCAGCATCGGGGCAGGGGGCACCGGGGAGCTGTTTTTT.